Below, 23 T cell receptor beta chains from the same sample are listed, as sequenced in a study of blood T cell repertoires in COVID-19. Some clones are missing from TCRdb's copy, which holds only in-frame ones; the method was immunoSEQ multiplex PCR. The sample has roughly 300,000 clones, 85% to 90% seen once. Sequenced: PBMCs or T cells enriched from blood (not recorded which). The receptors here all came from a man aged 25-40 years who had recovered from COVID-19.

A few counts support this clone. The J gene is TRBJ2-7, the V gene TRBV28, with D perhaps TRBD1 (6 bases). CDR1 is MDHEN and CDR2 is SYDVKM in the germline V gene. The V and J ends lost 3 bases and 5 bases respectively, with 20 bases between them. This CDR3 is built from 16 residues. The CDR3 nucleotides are TGTGCCAGCAGTTTGGGGCAGGGGCTCGTCGTCGACGAGCAGTACTTC. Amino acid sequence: CASSLGQGLVVDEQYF.

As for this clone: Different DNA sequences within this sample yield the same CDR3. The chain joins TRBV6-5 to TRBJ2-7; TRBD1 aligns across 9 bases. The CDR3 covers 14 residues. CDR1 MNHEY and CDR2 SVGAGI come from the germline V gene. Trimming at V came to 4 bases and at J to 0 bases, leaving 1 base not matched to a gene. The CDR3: CASSLGQGSYEQYF. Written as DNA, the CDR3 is TGTGCCAGCAGTTTGGGACAGGGCTCCTACGAGCAGTACTTC.

The CDR3 region has the DNA TGTGCCAGCTCACCACCCGGGACAATGAACACTGAAGCTTTCTTT. Protein sequence: CASSPPGTMNTEAFF. J is TRBJ1-1 and V is TRBV18; D may be TRBD1 (6 bases). The CDR3 runs to 15 residues. Germline V gene lookup returns CDR1 KGHSH and CDR2 LQKENI. Trimming cost V 0 bases and J 0 bases, with 8 bases left between them.

The CDR3, as DNA: TGTGCCAGCAGCCCGGTCGGACAGGGTTTATACAATGAGCAGTTCTTC. The encoded protein is CASSPVGQGLYNEQFF. The rearrangement links TRBV5-8 to TRBJ2-1; 8 nucleotides agree with TRBD1. V was pared by 4 bases and J by 4 bases, with 10 bases of the junction left unmatched. This CDR3 is 16 amino acids long. Germline-derived CDR1 and CDR2 are SGHTS and YDEGEE.

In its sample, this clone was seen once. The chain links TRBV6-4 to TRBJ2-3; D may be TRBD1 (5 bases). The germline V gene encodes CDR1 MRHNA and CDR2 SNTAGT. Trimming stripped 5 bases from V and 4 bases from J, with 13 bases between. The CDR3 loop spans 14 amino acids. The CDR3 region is CASSFSQGSDTQYF. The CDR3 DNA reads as TGTGCCAGCAGTTTCTCGCAGGGATCAGATACGCAGTATTTT.

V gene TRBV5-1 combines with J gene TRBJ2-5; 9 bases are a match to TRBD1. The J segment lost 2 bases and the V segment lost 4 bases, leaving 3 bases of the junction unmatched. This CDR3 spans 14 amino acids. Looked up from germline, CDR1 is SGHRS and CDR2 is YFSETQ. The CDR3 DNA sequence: TGCGCCAGCAGCCAGGACAGGGGACAAGAGACCCAGTACTTC. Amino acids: CASSQDRGQETQYF.

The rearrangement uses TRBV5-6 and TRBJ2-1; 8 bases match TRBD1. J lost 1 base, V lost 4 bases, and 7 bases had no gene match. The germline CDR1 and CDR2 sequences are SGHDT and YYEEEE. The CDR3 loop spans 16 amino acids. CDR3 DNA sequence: TGTGCCAGCAGCCAGAAGGGACAGGCTTCCTACAATGAGCAGTTCTTC. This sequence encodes CASSQKGQASYNEQFF.

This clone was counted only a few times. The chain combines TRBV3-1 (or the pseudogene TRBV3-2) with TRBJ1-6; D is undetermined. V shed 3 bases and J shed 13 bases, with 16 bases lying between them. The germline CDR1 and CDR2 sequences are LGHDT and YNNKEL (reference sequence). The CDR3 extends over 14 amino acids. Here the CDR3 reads CASSQHFQEAPLHF. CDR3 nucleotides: TGTGCCAGCAGCCAGCACTTTCAGGAGGCTCCCCTCCACTTT.

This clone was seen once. The CDR3 reads CASSLDSTAISGNTIYF. In DNA, the CDR3 is TGTGCCAGCAGCTTAGACTCGACAGCGATCTCTGGAAACACCATATATTTT. V gene TRBV11-3 combines with J gene TRBJ1-3, with D possibly TRBD1 on 5 matching bases. CDR1 is SGHNT, CDR2 YENEEA, per germline. V lost 0 bases and J lost 0, with 12 bases in between. CDR3 length: 17 amino acids.

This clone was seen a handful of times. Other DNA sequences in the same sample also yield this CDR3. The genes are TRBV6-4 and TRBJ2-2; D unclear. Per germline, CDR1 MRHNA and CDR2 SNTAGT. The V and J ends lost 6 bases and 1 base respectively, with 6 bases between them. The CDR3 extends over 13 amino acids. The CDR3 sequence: CASSSGNTGELFF. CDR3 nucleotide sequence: TGTGCCAGCAGCTCAGGGAACACCGGGGAGCTGTTTTTT.

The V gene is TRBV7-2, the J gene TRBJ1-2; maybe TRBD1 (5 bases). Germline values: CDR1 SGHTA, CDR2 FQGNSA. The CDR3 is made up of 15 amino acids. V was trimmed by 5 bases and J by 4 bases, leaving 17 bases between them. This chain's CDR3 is CASSPSVQGGYGYTF. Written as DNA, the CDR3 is TGTGCCAGCAGCCCCTCAGTCCAGGGAGGCTATGGCTACACCTTC.

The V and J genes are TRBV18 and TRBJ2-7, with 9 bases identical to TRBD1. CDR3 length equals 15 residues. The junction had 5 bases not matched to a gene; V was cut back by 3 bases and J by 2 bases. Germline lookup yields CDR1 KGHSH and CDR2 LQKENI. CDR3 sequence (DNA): TGTGCCAGCTCACCTTGGACAGGGGATGCCTACGAGCAGTACTTC. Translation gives CASSPWTGDAYEQYF.

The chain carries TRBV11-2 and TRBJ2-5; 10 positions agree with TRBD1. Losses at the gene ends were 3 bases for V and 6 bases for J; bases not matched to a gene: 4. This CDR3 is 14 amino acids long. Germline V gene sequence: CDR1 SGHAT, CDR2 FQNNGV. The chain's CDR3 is CASSFRTGGQTQYF. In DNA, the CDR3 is TGTGCCAGCAGCTTCCGGACAGGGGGTCAGACCCAGTACTTC.

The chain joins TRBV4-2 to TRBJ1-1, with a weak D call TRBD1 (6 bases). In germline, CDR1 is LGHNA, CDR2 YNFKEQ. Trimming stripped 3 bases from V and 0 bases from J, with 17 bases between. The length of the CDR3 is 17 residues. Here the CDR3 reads CASSQLGAGGLNTEAFF. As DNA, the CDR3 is TGTGCCAGCAGCCAGCTAGGGGCGGGGGGGCTGAACACTGAAGCTTTCTTT.

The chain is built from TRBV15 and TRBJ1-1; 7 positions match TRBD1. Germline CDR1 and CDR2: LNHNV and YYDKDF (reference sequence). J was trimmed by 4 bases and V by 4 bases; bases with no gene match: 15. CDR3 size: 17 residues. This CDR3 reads CATSTSGGSKGPTEAFF. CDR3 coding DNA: TGTGCCACCAGCACTTCAGGGGGTTCCAAAGGGCCCACTGAAGCTTTCTTT.

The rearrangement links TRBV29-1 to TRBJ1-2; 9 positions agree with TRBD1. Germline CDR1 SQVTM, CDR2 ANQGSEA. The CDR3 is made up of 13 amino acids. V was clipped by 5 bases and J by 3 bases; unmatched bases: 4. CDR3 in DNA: TGCAGCGTTCGGGACAGGGTTTACTATGGCTACACCTTC. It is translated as CSVRDRVYYGYTF.

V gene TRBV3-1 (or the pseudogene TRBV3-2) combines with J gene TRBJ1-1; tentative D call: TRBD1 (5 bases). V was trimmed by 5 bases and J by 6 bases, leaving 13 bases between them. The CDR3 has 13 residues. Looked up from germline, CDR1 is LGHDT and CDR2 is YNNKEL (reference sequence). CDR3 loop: CASSFPGFPEAFF. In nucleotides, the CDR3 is TGTGCCAGCAGCTTTCCAGGGTTCCCTGAAGCTTTCTTT.

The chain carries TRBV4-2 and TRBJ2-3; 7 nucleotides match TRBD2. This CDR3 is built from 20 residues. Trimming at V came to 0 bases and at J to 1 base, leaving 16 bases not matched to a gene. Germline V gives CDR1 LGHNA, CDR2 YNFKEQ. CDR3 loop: CASSQELRLAVFGGTDTQYF. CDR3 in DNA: TGTGCCAGCAGCCAAGAACTACGTCTAGCGGTCTTCGGTGGCACAGATACGCAGTATTTT.

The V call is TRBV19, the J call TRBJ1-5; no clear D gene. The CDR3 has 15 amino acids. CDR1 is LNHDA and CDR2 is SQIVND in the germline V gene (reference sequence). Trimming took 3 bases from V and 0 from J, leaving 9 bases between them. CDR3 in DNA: TGTGCCAGTAGTATCGGAGGGCATAGCAATCAGCCCCAGCATTTT. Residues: CASSIGGHSNQPQHF.

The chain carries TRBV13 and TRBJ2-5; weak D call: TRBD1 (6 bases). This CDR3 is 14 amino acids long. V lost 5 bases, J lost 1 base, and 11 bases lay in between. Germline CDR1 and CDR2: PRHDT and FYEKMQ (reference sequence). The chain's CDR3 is CASSPRTVQETQYF. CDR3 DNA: TGTGCCAGCAGCCCTAGGACAGTCCAAGAGACCCAGTACTTC.

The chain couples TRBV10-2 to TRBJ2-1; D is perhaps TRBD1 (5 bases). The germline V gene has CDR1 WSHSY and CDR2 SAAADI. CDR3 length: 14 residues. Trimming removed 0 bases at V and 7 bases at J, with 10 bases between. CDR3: CASSESRVRNEQFF. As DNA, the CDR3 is TGCGCCAGCAGTGAGTCCAGGGTTAGGAATGAGCAGTTCTTC.

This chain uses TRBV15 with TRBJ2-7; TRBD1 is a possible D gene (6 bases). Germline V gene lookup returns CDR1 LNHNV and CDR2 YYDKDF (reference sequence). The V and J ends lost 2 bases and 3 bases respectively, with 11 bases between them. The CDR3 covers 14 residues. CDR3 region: CATSRPTGFYEQYF. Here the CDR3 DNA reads TGTGCCACCAGCAGACCTACAGGGTTCTACGAGCAGTACTTC.

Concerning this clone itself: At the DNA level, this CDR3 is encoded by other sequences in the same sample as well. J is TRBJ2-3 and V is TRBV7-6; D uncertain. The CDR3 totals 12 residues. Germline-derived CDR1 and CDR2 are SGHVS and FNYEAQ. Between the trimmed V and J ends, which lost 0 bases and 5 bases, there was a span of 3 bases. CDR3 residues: CASSLARDTQYF. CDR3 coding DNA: TGTGCCAGCAGCTTAGCGAGAGATACGCAGTATTTT. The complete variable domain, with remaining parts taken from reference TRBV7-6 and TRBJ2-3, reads GAGVSQSPRYKVTKRGQDVALRCDPISGHVSLYWYRQALGQGPEFLTYFNYEAQQDKSGLPNDRFSAERPEGSISTLTIQRTEQRDSAMYRCASSLARDTQYFGPGTRLTVL.